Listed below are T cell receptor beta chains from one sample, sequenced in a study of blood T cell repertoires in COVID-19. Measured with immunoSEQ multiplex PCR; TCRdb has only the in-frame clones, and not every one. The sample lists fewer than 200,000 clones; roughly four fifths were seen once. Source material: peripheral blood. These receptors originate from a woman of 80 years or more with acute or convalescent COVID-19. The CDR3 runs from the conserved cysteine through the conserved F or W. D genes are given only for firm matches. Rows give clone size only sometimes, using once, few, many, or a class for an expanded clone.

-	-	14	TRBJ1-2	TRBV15	TGTGCCACCAGCAGAGAAGGGGTTAACTATGGCTACACCTTC	CATSREGVNYGYTF
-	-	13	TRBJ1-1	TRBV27	TGTGCCAGCAGTTTTTCAGGGGTCACTGAAGCTTTCTTT	CASSFSGVTEAFF
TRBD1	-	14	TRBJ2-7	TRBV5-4	TGTGCCAGCAGCTTGGGACAGGGGGCTTACGAGCAGTACTTC	CASSLGQGAYEQYF
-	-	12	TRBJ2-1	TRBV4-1	TGCGCCAGCAGCCCCCAGGGTGATGAGCAGTTCTTC	CASSPQGDEQFF
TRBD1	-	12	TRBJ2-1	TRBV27	TGTGCCAGCAGTTCTTCCGGGACAGGGCAGTTCTTC	CASSSSGTGQFF
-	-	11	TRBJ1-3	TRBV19	TGTGCCGCACAGCGGGGAAACACCATATATTTT	CAAQRGNTIYF
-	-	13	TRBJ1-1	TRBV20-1	TGCAGTGCTAGTTGGCGGGGGAACACTGAAGCTTTCTTT	CSASWRGNTEAFF
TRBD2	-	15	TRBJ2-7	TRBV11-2	TGTGCCAGCAGCTTAGAAACGGGGGGGCAAAGGGAGCAGTACTTC	CASSLETGGQREQYF
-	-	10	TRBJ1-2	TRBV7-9	TGTGCCAGCAGCTCGGTTGGCTACACCTTC	CASSSVGYTF
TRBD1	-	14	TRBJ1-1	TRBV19	TGTGCCAGTAGGTGGGGCGGGGACAGGTCTGAAGCTTTCTTT	CASRWGGDRSEAFF
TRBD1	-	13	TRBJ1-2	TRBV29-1	TGCAGCGTTGGACAGGGGGTGCTTTCAGGCTACACCTTC	CSVGQGVLSGYTF
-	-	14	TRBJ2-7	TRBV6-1	TGTGCCAGCAGTGAAGGGTGGCGGGACTCCGAGCAGTACTTC	CASSEGWRDSEQYF
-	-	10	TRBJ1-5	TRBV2	TGTGCCTCTGGAGGGCAGCCCCAGCATTTT	CASGGQPQHF
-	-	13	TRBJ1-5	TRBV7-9	TGTGCCAGCAGCTTAGATAGCGATCAGCCCCAGCATTTT	CASSLDSDQPQHF
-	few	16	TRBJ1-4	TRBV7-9	TGTGCCAGCAGCGCAAATCCAGGGGCAACTAATGAAAAACTGTTTTTT	CASSANPGATNEKLFF
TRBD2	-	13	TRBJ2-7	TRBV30	TGTGCCTGGAGCAAGACTAGCGGGTACGAGCAGTACTTC	CAWSKTSGYEQYF
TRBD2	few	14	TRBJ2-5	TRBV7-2	TGTGCCAGCAGCTTAGCCTTGCGGGGGGCCCAGCCGTACTTC	CASSLALRGAQPYF
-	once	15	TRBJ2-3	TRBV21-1	TGTGCCAGCAGCAAATACGCCCAGGGGTTAGATACGCAGTATTTT	CASSKYAQGLDTQYF
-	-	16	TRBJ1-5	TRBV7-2	TGTGCCAGCAGCATAACAGCTTATAGTAGCAATCAGCCCCAGCATTTT	CASSITAYSSNQPQHF
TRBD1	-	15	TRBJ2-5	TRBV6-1	TGTGCCAGCAGTGAAGTCGGGACAGGGCAAGAGACCCAGTACTTC	CASSEVGTGQETQYF
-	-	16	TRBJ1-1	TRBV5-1	TGCGCCAGCAGCCCAGCCGGGAGGGCGGGCAACACTGAAGCTTTCTTT	CASSPAGRAGNTEAFF
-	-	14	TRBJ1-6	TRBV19	TGTGCCAGTAGTCCTGTAGTTCGAGGTTCACCCCTCCACTTT	CASSPVVRGSPLHF
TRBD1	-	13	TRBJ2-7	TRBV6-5	TGTGCCAGCAGGGCGGGACAGGGGTACGAGCAGTACTTC	CASRAGQGYEQYF
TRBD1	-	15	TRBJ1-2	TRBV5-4	TGTGCCAGCAGCTTCAGCGGACAGGCTGACTATGGCTACACCTTC	CASSFSGQADYGYTF
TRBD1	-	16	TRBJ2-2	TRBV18	TGTGCCAGCTCACCACTCAGCCAGGGGGCGGCCGGGGAGCTGTTTTTT	CASSPLSQGAAGELFF
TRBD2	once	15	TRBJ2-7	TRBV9	TGTGCCAGCAGCGTAGCAGGACTAGCGTTCTCCGAGCAGTACTTC	CASSVAGLAFSEQYF
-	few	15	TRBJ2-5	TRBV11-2	TGTGCCAGCAGCTTAAGGTCGTCGGCCGAGGTTACCCAGTACTTC	CASSLRSSAEVTQYF
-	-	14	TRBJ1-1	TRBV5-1	TGCGCCAGCAGCTTCCAGGGTTCTTCCACTGAAGCTTTCTTT	CASSFQGSSTEAFF
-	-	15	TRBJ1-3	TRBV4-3	TGCGCCAGCAGCCAAGCCCTAGGCTCTGGAAACACCATATATTTT	CASSQALGSGNTIYF
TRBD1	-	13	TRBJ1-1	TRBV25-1	TGTGCCAGCAAACATGGACAGGGCGGAGAAGCTTTCTTT	CASKHGQGGEAFF
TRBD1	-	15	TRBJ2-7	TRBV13	TGTGCCAGCAGCTCAAAAGACAGGGGCCGCCGCGAGCAGTACTTC	CASSSKDRGRREQYF
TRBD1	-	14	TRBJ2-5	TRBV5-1	TGCGCCAGCAGCTTGGGACAGGGAAAAGAGACCCAGTACTTC	CASSLGQGKETQYF
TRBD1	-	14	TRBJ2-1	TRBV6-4	TGTGCCAGCAGTGAGGGGACAGGGCGGCATGAGCAGTTCTTC	CASSEGTGRHEQFF
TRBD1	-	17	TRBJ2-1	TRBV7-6	TGTGCCAGCAGCTTAAATAGTGGGACAGGGGCTTACAATGAGCAGTTCTTC	CASSLNSGTGAYNEQFF
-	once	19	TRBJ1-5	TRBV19	TGTGCCAGTAGTGCCGCCCGGGGAGACGGTCGCCCCGCCGGTCAGCCCCAGCATTTT	CASSAARGDGRPAGQPQHF
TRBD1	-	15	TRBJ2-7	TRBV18	TGTGCCAGCTCCACCGGGACAGGATCTTCCTACGAGCAGTACTTC	CASSTGTGSSYEQYF
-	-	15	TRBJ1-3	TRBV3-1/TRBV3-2	TGTGCCAGCAGCCCCCGTGGAGATGCTGGAAACACCATATATTTT	CASSPRGDAGNTIYF
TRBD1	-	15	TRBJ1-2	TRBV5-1	TGCGCCAGCAGCCAGGATCCTGGGACAGGCTATGGCTACACCTTC	CASSQDPGTGYGYTF
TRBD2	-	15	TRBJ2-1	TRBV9	TGTGCCAGCAGCCGGACTAGCGGGGGGGGTGGTGAGCAGTTCTTC	CASSRTSGGGGEQFF
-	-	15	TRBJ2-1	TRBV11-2	TGTGCCAGCAGCTTAGATTCGGGGGTGAGGGGTGAGCAGTTCTTC	CASSLDSGVRGEQFF
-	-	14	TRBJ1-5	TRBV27	TGTGCCAGCAGTTCCGACAGGAACGGGCAGCCCCAGCATTTT	CASSSDRNGQPQHF
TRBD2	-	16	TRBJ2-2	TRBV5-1	TGCGCCAGCAGCGTCCGAGCCGGGACTAGCACCGGGGAGCTGTTTTTT	CASSVRAGTSTGELFF
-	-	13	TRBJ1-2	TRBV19	TGTGCCAGTAGCTTCACAGGAACCTATGGCTACACCTTC	CASSFTGTYGYTF
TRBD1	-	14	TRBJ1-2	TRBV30	TGTGCCTGGACCCGACAGGGGGCTAACTATGGCTACACCTTC	CAWTRQGANYGYTF
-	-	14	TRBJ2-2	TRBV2	TGTGCCAGCAGTGAACCTACGAACACCGGGGAGCTGTTTTTT	CASSEPTNTGELFF
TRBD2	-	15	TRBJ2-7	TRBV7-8	TGTGCCAGCAGCCAAGGACTAGCGGGTGCATACGAGCAGTACTTC	CASSQGLAGAYEQYF
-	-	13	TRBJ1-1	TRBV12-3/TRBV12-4	TGTGCCAGCAGTGGACACATGAACACTGAAGCTTTCTTT	CASSGHMNTEAFF
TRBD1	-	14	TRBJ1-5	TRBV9	TGTGCCAGCAGCGTAGAAGGGGGCTTGAAGCCCCAGCATTTT	CASSVEGGLKPQHF
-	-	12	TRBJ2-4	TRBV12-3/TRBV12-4	TGTGCCAGCAGCCCCGGCGGTGTCATTCAGTACTTC	CASSPGGVIQYF
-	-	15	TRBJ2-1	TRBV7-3	TGTGCCAGCAGCTACGGACAGAGCTCCTACAATGAGCAGTTCTTC	CASSYGQSSYNEQFF
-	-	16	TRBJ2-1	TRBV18	TGTGCCAGCTCACCTTCGCTCCGTTCACTATACAATGAGCAGTTCTTC	CASSPSLRSLYNEQFF
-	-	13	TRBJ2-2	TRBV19	TGTGCCAGCGTCGGGGGTGGCACCGGGGAGCTGTTTTTT	CASVGGGTGELFF
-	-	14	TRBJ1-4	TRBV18	TGTGCCAGCTCACCAGCCAGGGTGAATGAAAAACTGTTTTTT	CASSPARVNEKLFF
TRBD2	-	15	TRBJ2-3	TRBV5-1	TGCGCCAGCAGCTTGGCTAGCGGGTACACAGATACGCAGTATTTT	CASSLASGYTDTQYF